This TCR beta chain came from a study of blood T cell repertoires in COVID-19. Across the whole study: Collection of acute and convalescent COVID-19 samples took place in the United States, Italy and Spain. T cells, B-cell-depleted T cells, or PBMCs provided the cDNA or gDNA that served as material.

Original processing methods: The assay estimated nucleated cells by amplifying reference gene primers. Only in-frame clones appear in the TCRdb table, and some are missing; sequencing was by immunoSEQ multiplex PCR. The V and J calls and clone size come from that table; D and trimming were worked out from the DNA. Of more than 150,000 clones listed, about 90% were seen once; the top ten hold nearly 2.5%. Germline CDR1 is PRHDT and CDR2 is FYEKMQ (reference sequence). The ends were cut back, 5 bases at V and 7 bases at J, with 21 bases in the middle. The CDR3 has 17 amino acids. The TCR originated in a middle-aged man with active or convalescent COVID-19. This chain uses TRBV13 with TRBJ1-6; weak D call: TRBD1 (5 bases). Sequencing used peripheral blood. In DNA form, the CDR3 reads TGTGCCAGCAGCCTCAATTCGGGGACTAAAGTAAATTCACCCCTCCACTTT. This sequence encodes CASSLNSGTKVNSPLHF.